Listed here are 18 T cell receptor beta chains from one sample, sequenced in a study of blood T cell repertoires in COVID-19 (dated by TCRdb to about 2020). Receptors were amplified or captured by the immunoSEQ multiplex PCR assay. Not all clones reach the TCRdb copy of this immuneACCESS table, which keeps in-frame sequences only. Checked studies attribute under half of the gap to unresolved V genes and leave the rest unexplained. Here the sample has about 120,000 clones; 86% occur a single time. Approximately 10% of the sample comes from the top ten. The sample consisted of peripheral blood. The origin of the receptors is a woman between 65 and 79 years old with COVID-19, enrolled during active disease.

CDR3 in amino acids: CASSCVSIAYEQYF. The CDR3 DNA is TGTGCCAGCAGCTGCGTATCTATCGCCTACGAGCAGTACTTC. The chain is built from TRBV11-3 and TRBJ2-7, with D unclear. The length of the CDR3 is 14 residues. Per germline, CDR1 SGHNT and CDR2 YENEEA. V lost 4 bases to trimming and J lost 2 bases, with 12 bases between them. The full variable domain, rest sourced from reference TRBV11-3 and TRBJ2-7, is EAGVVQSPRYKIIEKKQPVAFWCNPISGHNTLYWYLQNLGQGPELLIRYENEEAVDDSQLPKDRFSAERLKGVDSTLKIQPAELGDSAVYLCASSCVSIAYEQYFGPGTRLTVT.

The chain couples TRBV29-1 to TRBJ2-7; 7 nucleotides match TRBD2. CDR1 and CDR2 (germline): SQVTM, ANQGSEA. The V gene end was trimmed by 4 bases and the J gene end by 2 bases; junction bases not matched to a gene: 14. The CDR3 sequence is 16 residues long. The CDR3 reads CSVVGGTENIPYEQYF. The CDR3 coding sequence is TGCAGCGTTGTGGGGGGGACGGAAAATATACCCTACGAGCAGTACTTC.

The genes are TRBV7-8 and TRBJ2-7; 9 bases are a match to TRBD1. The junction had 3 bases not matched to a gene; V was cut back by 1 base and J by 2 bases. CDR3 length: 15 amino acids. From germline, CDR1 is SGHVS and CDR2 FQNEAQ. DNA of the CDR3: TGTGCCAGCAGCTTAGGGGGACAGGGTACCTACGAGCAGTACTTC. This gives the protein CASSLGGQGTYEQYF.

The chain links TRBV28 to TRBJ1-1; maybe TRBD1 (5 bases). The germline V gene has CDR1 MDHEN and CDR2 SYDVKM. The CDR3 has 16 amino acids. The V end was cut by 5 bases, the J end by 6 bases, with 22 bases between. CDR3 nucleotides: TGTGCCAGCAGTCCAGTATTCGGGGGTAGACCTTCTGAAGCTTTCTTT. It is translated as CASSPVFGGRPSEAFF.

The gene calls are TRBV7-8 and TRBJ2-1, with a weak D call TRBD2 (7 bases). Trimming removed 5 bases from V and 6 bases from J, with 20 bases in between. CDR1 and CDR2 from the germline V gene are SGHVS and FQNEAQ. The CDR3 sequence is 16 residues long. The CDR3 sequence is CASSRVGGGAINEQFF. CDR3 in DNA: TGTGCCAGCAGCCGAGTCGGAGGGGGGGCCATCAATGAGCAGTTCTTC.

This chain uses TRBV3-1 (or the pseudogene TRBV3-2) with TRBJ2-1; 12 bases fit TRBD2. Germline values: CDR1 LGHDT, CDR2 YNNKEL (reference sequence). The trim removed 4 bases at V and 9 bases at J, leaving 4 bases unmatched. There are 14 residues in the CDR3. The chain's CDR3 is CASSPSGGAGEQFF. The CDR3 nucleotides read TGTGCCAGCAGCCCTAGCGGGGGGGCGGGTGAGCAGTTCTTC.

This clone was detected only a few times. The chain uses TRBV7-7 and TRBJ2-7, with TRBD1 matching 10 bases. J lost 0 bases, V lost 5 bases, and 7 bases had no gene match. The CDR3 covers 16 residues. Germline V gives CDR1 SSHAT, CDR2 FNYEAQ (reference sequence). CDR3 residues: CASSPGTGALSYEQYF. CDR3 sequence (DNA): TGTGCCAGCAGCCCCGGGACAGGGGCTCTCTCCTACGAGCAGTACTTC.

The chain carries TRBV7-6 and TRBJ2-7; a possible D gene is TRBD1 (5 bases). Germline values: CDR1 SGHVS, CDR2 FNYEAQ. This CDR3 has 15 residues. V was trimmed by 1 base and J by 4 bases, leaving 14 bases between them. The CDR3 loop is CASSLEAQGRYEQYF. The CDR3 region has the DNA TGTGCCAGCAGCTTAGAGGCTCAGGGAAGGTACGAGCAGTACTTC.

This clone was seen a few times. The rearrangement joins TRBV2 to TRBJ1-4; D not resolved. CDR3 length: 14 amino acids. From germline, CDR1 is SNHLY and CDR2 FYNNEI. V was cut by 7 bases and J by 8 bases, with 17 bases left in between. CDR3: CASNLGQGGEKLFF. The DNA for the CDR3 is TGTGCCAGCAACCTGGGCCAAGGCGGGGAAAAACTGTTTTTT. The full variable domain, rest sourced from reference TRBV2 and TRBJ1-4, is EPEVTQTPSHQVTQMGQEVILRCVPISNHLYFYWYRQILGQKVEFLVSFYNNEISEKSEIFDDQFSVERPDGSNFTLKIRSTKLEDSAMYFCASNLGQGGEKLFFGSGTQLSVL.

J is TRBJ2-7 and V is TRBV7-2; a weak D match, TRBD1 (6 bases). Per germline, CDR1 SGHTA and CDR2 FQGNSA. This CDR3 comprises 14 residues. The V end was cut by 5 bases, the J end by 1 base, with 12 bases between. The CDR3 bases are TGTGCCAGCAGCCCGTCGACAGGATCCTACGAGCAGTACTTC. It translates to CASSPSTGSYEQYF.

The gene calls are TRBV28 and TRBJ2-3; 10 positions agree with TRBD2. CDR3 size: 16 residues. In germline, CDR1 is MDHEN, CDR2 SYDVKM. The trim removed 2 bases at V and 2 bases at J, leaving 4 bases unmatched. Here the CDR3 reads CASSLPSGGFTDTQYF. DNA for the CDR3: TGTGCCAGCAGTTTACCTAGCGGGGGTTTCACAGATACGCAGTATTTT. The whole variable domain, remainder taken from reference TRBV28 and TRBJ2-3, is DVKVTQSSRYLVKRTGEKVFLECVQDMDHENMFWYRQDPGLGLRLIYFSYDVKMKEKGDIPEGYSVSREKKERFSLILESASTNQTSMYLCASSLPSGGFTDTQYFGPGTRLTVL.

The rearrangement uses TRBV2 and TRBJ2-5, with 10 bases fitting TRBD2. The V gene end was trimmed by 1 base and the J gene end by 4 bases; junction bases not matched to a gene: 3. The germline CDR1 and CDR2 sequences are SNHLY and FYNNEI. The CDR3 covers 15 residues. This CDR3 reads CASSEERGGAETQYF. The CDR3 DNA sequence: TGTGCCAGCAGTGAAGAGCGGGGGGGGGCAGAGACCCAGTACTTC.

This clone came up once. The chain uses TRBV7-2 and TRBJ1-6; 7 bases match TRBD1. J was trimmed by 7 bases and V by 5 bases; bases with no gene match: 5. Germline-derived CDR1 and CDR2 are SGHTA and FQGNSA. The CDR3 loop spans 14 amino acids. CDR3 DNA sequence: TGTGCCAGCAGCCCCCGACAGGGAAATTCACCCCTCCACTTT. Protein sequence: CASSPRQGNSPLHF.

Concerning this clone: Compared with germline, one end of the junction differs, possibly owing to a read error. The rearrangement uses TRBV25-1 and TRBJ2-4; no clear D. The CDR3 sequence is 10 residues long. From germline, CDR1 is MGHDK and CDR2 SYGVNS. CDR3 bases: TGTGCCAGCAGTGAATCCCCGGGTAACTTC. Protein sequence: CASSESPGNF.

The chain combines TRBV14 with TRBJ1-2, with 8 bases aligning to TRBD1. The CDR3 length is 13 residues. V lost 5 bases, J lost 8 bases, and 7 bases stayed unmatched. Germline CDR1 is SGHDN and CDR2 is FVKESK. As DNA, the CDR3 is TGTGCCAGCAGCATGGGACAGGCGAGCGGCTACACCTTC. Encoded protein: CASSMGQASGYTF.

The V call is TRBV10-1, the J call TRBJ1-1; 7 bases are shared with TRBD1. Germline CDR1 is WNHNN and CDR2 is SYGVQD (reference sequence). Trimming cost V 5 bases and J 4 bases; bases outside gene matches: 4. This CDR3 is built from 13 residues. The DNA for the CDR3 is TGCGCCAGCAGTTTGACAGGGTCCACTGAAGCTTTCTTT. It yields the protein CASSLTGSTEAFF.

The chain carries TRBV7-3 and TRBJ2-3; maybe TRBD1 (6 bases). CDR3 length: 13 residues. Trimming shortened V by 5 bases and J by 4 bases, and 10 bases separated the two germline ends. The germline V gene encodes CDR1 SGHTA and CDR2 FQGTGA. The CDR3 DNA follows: TGTGCCAGCAGCCGCGAGGGGGCAGATACGCAGTATTTT. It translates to CASSREGADTQYF. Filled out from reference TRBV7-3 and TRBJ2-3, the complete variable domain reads GAGVSQTPSNKVTEKGKYVELRCDPISGHTALYWYRQSLGQGPEFLIYFQGTGAADDSGLPNDRFFAVRPEGSVSTLKIQRTERGDSAVYLCASSREGADTQYFGPGTRLTVL.

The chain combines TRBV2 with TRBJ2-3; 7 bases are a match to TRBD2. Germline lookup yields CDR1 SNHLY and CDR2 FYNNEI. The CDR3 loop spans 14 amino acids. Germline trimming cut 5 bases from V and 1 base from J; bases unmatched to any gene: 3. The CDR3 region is CASSRGEGTDTQYF. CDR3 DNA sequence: TGTGCCAGCAGTCGGGGGGAAGGCACAGATACGCAGTATTTT.